The 18 T cell receptor beta chains in this list originate from one sample, sequenced in a study of T cell responses to AZD1222 COVID-19 vaccine. Data came from immunoSEQ multiplex PCR; TCRdb stores just in-frame clones and leaves some out. Of some 96,000 clones listed, more than 75% are singletons. The sequenced sample was peripheral blood, obtained on day 0 of AZD1222 vaccination. All receptors come from an adult in good health.

V and J are TRBV23-1 and TRBJ2-7, with 9 positions matching TRBD2. TRBV23-1 falls under the ORF class, with uncertain function. V lost 5 bases, J lost 3 bases, and 11 bases stayed unmatched. This CDR3 is built from 16 residues. The CDR3 DNA reads as TGCGCCAGCAGTATTCCAGGCCTAGCGGGAATCTACGAGCAGTACTTC. This sequence encodes CASSIPGLAGIYEQYF.

This chain connects TRBV5-5 to TRBJ2-7; D gene ambiguous. Germline CDR1 SGHKS, CDR2 YYEKEE (reference sequence). Trimming shortened V by 5 bases and J by 2 bases, and 11 bases separated the two germline ends. The CDR3 totals 13 residues. This CDR3 reads CASSPGLTYEQYF. CDR3 DNA sequence: TGTGCCAGCAGTCCGGGTCTTACCTACGAGCAGTACTTC.

This clone was seen just once. This chain uses TRBV6-5 with TRBJ1-2; weak D call: TRBD1 (5 bases). Trimming stripped 8 bases from V and 3 bases from J, with 16 bases between. CDR3 length: 14 residues. Germline loops: CDR1 MNHEY, CDR2 SVGAGI. The DNA of the CDR3 is TGTGCCAGCGGAGTTAACGGGGGGGACTATGGCTACACCTTC. It yields the protein CASGVNGGDYGYTF.

J is TRBJ1-5 and V is TRBV11-2, with 10 nucleotides matching TRBD1. This CDR3 region has 14 residues. Germline trimming cut 2 bases from V and 7 bases from J; bases unmatched to any gene: 2. Per germline, CDR1 SGHAT and CDR2 FQNNGV. The CDR3 nucleotides are TGTGCCAGCAGCTTACGGGACAGGGGCCAGCCCCAGCATTTT. It yields the protein CASSLRDRGQPQHF.

The chain uses TRBV18 and TRBJ1-2; D uncertain. With 2 bases removed from V and 2 bases from J, the gap between germline ends came to 9 bases. Germline loops: CDR1 KGHSH, CDR2 LQKENI. The CDR3 is made up of 14 amino acids. Here the CDR3 DNA reads TGTGCCAGCTCACCAAAAGCAGAAAACTATGGCTACACCTTC. Translating gives CASSPKAENYGYTF. Supplemented by reference TRBV18 and TRBJ1-2, the full variable domain reads NAGVMQNPRHLVRRRGQEARLRCSPMKGHSHVYWYRQLPEEGLKFMVYLQKENIIDESGMPKERFSAEFPKEGPSILRIQQVVRGDSAAYFCASSPKAENYGYTFGSGTRLTVV.

The chain couples TRBV3-1 (or the pseudogene TRBV3-2) to TRBJ1-2; TRBD1 matches at 9 bases. Trimming at V came to 0 bases and at J to 7 bases, leaving 9 bases not matched to a gene. The CDR3 has 16 residues. CDR1 is LGHDT and CDR2 is YNNKEL in the germline V gene (reference sequence). The DNA of the CDR3 is TGTGCCAGCAGCCAAGATGTCGCGGGGACAGGGTTTGGCTACACCTTC. Translating it yields CASSQDVAGTGFGYTF.

The CDR3 nucleotides read TGCGCCAGCAGCTCGGACAGCCTACAAGAGACCCAGTACTTC. Translation gives CASSSDSLQETQYF. This sequence joins TRBV5-1 and TRBJ2-5, with a possible D match to TRBD1 (6 bases). The V and J ends lost 3 bases and 2 bases respectively, with 11 bases between them. CDR1 is SGHRS, CDR2 YFSETQ, per germline. The CDR3 runs 14 residues.

The J gene is TRBJ2-2, the V gene TRBV7-6; D is uncertain. This CDR3 has 16 amino acids. Germline values: CDR1 SGHVS, CDR2 FNYEAQ. The V end lost 1 base, the J end lost 4 bases, and 13 bases lay between the germline ends. The CDR3: CASSLVAGPTTGELFF. CDR3 nucleotides: TGTGCCAGCAGCTTAGTGGCCGGACCCACCACCGGGGAGCTGTTTTTT.

This clone was found a few times. This chain joins TRBV24-1 and TRBJ1-5, with D tentatively TRBD1 (6 bases). CDR3 length: 15 residues. Per the germline V gene, CDR1 is KGHDR and CDR2 is SFDVKD. V was pared by 4 bases and J by 4 bases, with 13 bases between. The CDR3: CATSDEQGSNQPQHF. The DNA for the CDR3 is TGTGCCACCAGTGACGAACAGGGATCAAATCAGCCCCAGCATTTT.

V usage is TRBV3-1 (or the pseudogene TRBV3-2) and J usage is TRBJ2-3; the D gene is possibly TRBD1 (6 bases). The CDR3 has 16 amino acids. Trimming removed 0 bases from V and 6 bases from J, with 16 bases in between. Germline CDR1 is LGHDT and CDR2 is YNNKEL (reference sequence). The CDR3 region has the DNA TGTGCCAGCAGCCAAGATCGATATAGGGGGAGTGATACGCAGTATTTT. Amino acids: CASSQDRYRGSDTQYF.

This chain's CDR3 is CAWSVFTGPNTGELFF. DNA for the CDR3: TGTGCCTGGAGTGTATTTACAGGGCCTAACACCGGGGAGCTGTTTTTT. The chain has TRBV30 and TRBJ2-2; D perhaps matches TRBD1 (6 bases). Germline V gene lookup returns CDR1 GTSNPN and CDR2 SVGIG (reference sequence). V was clipped by 0 bases and J by 2 bases, with 13 bases between them. The CDR3 is made up of 16 amino acids.

This chain uses TRBV2 with TRBJ2-3, with a tentative D call TRBD1 (6 bases). Trimming removed 6 bases at V and 3 bases at J, with 22 bases between. CDR3 length equals 17 residues. Germline V gives CDR1 SNHLY, CDR2 FYNNEI. The DNA of the CDR3 is TGTGCCAGCAGCAGTTTTTCGACAGGCGCGAGTACAGATACGCAGTATTTT. Protein sequence: CASSSFSTGASTDTQYF.

The gene calls are TRBV7-8 and TRBJ1-5; the D is unclear. The CDR3 totals 12 residues. Trimming pared 5 bases from V and 8 bases from J, leaving 10 bases between. Germline CDR1 and CDR2: SGHVS and FQNEAQ. The CDR3 sequence: CASSQRTEPQHF. CDR3 sequence (DNA): TGTGCCAGCAGCCAAAGGACGGAGCCCCAGCATTTT. The whole variable domain, remainder taken from reference TRBV7-8 and TRBJ1-5, is GAGVSQSPRYKVAKRGQDVALRCDPISGHVSLFWYQQALGQGPEFLTYFQNEAQLDKSGLPSDRFFAERPEGSVSTLKIQRTQQEDSAVYLCASSQRTEPQHFGDGTRLSIL.

The CDR3 DNA is TGCGCCAGCAGTGTGGGACGGGGGGTTGGCACTGAAGCTTTCTTT. It is translated as CASSVGRGVGTEAFF. The chain employs TRBV10-2 and TRBJ1-1, with D maybe TRBD1 (5 bases). V lost 4 bases and J lost 4, with 16 bases in between. Per the germline V gene, CDR1 is WSHSY and CDR2 is SAAADI. The CDR3 consists of 15 residues.

The rearrangement links TRBV18 to TRBJ1-1; no clear D. Looked up from germline, CDR1 is KGHSH and CDR2 is LQKENI. This CDR3 has 13 residues. Trimming removed 0 bases at V and 5 bases at J, with 7 bases between. This CDR3 reads CASSPPSRTEAFF. CDR3 nucleotides: TGTGCCAGCTCACCACCGTCACGTACTGAAGCTTTCTTT.

V usage is TRBV10-1 and J usage is TRBJ2-1; D is possibly TRBD2 (5 bases). The CDR3 length is 13 residues. Germline CDR1 WNHNN, CDR2 SYGVQD (reference sequence). Trimming took 5 bases from V and 7 from J, leaving 12 bases between them. The CDR3 nucleotides are TGCGCCAGCAGTCTAACGGGGAGTAATGAGCAGTTCTTC. This sequence encodes CASSLTGSNEQFF.

The V and J genes are TRBV7-2 and TRBJ2-1; 14 positions agree with TRBD2. The CDR3 runs 17 residues. Unmatched junction bases numbered 4, after V lost 6 bases and J lost 0 bases. Germline values: CDR1 SGHTA, CDR2 FQGNSA. The CDR3: CASRRLAGGSSYNEQFF. CDR3 coding DNA: TGTGCCAGCAGGCGACTAGCGGGAGGGTCCTCCTACAATGAGCAGTTCTTC.

The chain uses TRBV28 and TRBJ2-7; 11 nucleotides match TRBD1. The germline V gene has CDR1 MDHEN and CDR2 SYDVKM. J was trimmed by 2 bases and V by 11 bases; bases with no gene match: 17. CDR3 size: 17 residues. The CDR3 region has the DNA TGTGCCGCGAGTCAAGGACAGGGGGCGAGGCGGCCCTACGAGCAGTACTTC. Its translation: CAASQGQGARRPYEQYF.